Listed here is a single T cell receptor beta chain. The antigen remains undetermined. The sample carries other DNA sequences with the same CDR3. The data derive from a study of immune evolution from preneoplasia to lung adenocarcinoma. About the study: HLA loss of heterozygosity: 7% AIS, roughly 15% MIA, over 25% ADC, none AAH.

Broader study findings: From normal lung to invasive adenocarcinoma, top clone frequencies appeared to decrease.

The CDR3 is 16 residues long. Per the germline V gene, CDR1 is SEHNR and CDR2 is FQNEAQ (reference sequence). V was clipped by 5 bases and J by 7 bases, with 23 bases between them. This table comes from immunoSEQ multiplex PCR, and its TCRdb copy is limited to in-frame clones, with some not included. The table includes 7,500 to 9,500 clones, 70% to 80% detected once. Specimen: FFPE minimally invasive lung adenocarcinoma tissue. V is TRBV7-9 and J is TRBJ1-1; D unclear. The TCR originated in a donor older than 65 with lung adenocarcinoma. In nucleotides, the CDR3 is TGTGCCAGCAGCCGTTTAATATCGTTGGGCGGCGGTGAAGCTTTCTTT. Translated: CASSRLISLGGGEAFF.